One and the same sample provided the 14 T cell receptor beta chains below, sequenced in a study of persistence of HIV-infected CD4 T cells. Lysates of CMV-infected fibroblasts at around 9.9 ug/mL stimulated these cells. CD40L-negative CD69-negative CD45RO-high memory CD4+ T cells were sorted as populations depleted of antigen-responding cells. The immunoSEQ assay was version 4, run in survey mode. The assay was immunoSEQ multiplex PCR, and TCRdb's table has in-frame clones only and misses some. The data show fewer than 30,000 clones, approximately 82% seen once. These receptors lack a known antigen. The specimen was CD4+ T cells sorted from PBMCs after approximately 19-hour stimulation, collected from a patient who received antiretroviral therapy. These receptors all come from an adult man with HIV who was CMV-seropositive.

In DNA, the CDR3 is TGTGCCAGCAGTCTCCAAACGGGAAACACCATATATTTT. Its translation: CASSLQTGNTIYF. V and J are TRBV2 and TRBJ1-3; D call uncertain. This CDR3 has 13 amino acids. V dropped 5 bases and J dropped 4 bases, with 9 bases sitting between them. CDR1 and CDR2 (germline): SNHLY, FYNNEI.

This chain connects TRBV2 to TRBJ2-7, with 9 bases that match TRBD2. V dropped 2 bases and J dropped 3; count of bases not matched to a gene: 5. The germline V gene has CDR1 SNHLY and CDR2 FYNNEI. This CDR3 is 15 amino acids long. CDR3 region: CASSELAGKNYEQYF. DNA of the CDR3: TGTGCCAGCAGTGAACTAGCGGGGAAAAACTACGAGCAGTACTTC.

This chain links TRBV12-5 with TRBJ2-1; 11 positions match TRBD2. This CDR3 region has 20 residues. V gave up 0 bases and J gave up 0 bases; unmatched junction bases: 10. CDR1 is LGHNT, CDR2 FRNRAP, per germline. The CDR3 DNA reads TGTGCTAGTGGTTTGGTAGAACTAGCGGGGGTCCCTAGCTCCTACAATGAGCAGTTCTTC. This encodes CASGLVELAGVPSSYNEQFF.

The chain combines TRBV7-8 with TRBJ2-3; tentatively, D is TRBD2 (6 bases). This CDR3 spans 15 amino acids. In germline, CDR1 is SGHVS, CDR2 FQNEAQ. Trimming shortened V by 1 base and J by 6 bases, and 14 bases separated the two germline ends. The CDR3 sequence: CASSLVAGKGDTQYF. In nucleotides, the CDR3 is TGTGCCAGCAGCTTAGTGGCGGGGAAAGGGGATACGCAGTATTTT.

This clone came up a few times. The gene calls are TRBV10-1 and TRBJ1-1; maybe TRBD1 (6 bases). The CDR3 contains 13 residues. Looked up from germline, CDR1 is WNHNN and CDR2 is SYGVQD (reference sequence). V was clipped by 7 bases and J by 5 bases, with 14 bases between them. The CDR3 nucleotides read TGCGCCAGCACACAGGGATGGGGGACTGAAGCTTTCTTT. Its protein is CASTQGWGTEAFF.

The chain is built from TRBV28 and TRBJ2-3; 10 bases fit TRBD1. From germline, CDR1 is MDHEN and CDR2 SYDVKM. This CDR3 is built from 16 residues. Germline trimming cut 4 bases from V and 6 bases from J; bases unmatched to any gene: 10. CDR3 region: CASSSPGGQGVDTQYF. CDR3 in DNA: TGTGCCAGCAGTTCACCCGGAGGACAGGGGGTTGATACGCAGTATTTT.

This clone was recorded a few times. The chain couples TRBV6-2 or TRBV6-3 to TRBJ1-2; D remains ambiguous. Between the trimmed V and J ends, which lost 1 base and 6 bases, there was a span of 9 bases. This CDR3 comprises 13 residues. Germline CDR1 is MNHEY and CDR2 is SVGEGT. CDR3 protein: CASSYLSVNGYTF. Here the CDR3 DNA reads TGTGCCAGCAGTTACTTATCGGTGAATGGCTACACCTTC.

This chain uses TRBV11-1 with TRBJ2-7; maybe TRBD2 (6 bases). The CDR3 is made up of 15 amino acids. V lost 1 base and J lost 5, with 15 bases in between. CDR1 is SGHAT, CDR2 FQDESV, per germline (reference sequence). CDR3 bases: TGTGCCAGCAGCTTAGGGCGGCGCGGGGCACACGAGCAGTACTTC. Translated, it gives CASSLGRRGAHEQYF.

This sequence joins TRBV15 and TRBJ1-1; D is unresolved. This CDR3 is 13 amino acids long. Germline CDR1 is LNHNV and CDR2 is YYDKDF (reference sequence). The germline V and J ends were trimmed by 3 bases and 1 base, with 6 bases remaining between them. The CDR3, as DNA: TGTGCCACCAGCAGTGACAAGAACACTGAAGCTTTCTTT. Protein: CATSSDKNTEAFF.

The rearrangement uses TRBV10-3 and TRBJ1-1, with TRBD1 matching over 8 bases. Losses at the gene ends were 5 bases for V and 4 bases for J; bases not matched to a gene: 6. Germline V gene data show CDR1 as ENHRY and CDR2 as SYGVKD. The CDR3 runs to 14 residues. The CDR3 DNA reads TGTGCCATCAGTAAAGGACAGGGAACCACTGAAGCTTTCTTT. This encodes CAISKGQGTTEAFF.

The J gene is TRBJ1-2, the V gene TRBV6-1; D ambiguous. Germline V gives CDR1 MNHNS, CDR2 SASEGT. The V and J ends lost 0 bases and 8 bases respectively, with 16 bases between them. CDR3 length: 15 residues. The CDR3 DNA is TGTGCCAGCAGTGAAGCGCGTTTGGTCCTGAGGGGCTACACCTTC. Its protein product is CASSEARLVLRGYTF.

CDR3 in DNA: TGCGCCAGCAGCTTGGCCGGGGGACAGGGCTACGAGCAGTACTTC. Protein sequence: CASSLAGGQGYEQYF. V gene TRBV5-1 combines with J gene TRBJ2-7, with 9 bases lining up with TRBD1. CDR1 and CDR2 (germline): SGHRS, YFSETQ. Unmatched junction bases numbered 4, after V lost 0 bases and J lost 3 bases. The CDR3 is made up of 15 amino acids.

V gene TRBV2 combines with J gene TRBJ2-1; D gene uncertain. CDR1 and CDR2 (germline): SNHLY, FYNNEI. Trimming shortened V by 1 base and J by 10 bases, and 14 bases separated the two germline ends. The CDR3 is 14 amino acids. The DNA of the CDR3 is TGTGCCAGCAGTGAAGAAGGGTTAGCAGGAGAGCAGTTCTTC. Protein: CASSEEGLAGEQFF.

This chain connects TRBV12-3 or TRBV12-4 to TRBJ2-2; TRBD1 or TRBD2 may be the D gene (5 bases each). The CDR3 has 12 amino acids. The V and J ends lost 7 bases and 5 bases respectively, with 8 bases between them. As DNA, the CDR3 is TGTGCCAGCAAGTGGGGGACCGGGGAGCTGTTTTTT. Protein product: CASKWGTGELFF.